This is a list of T cell receptor beta chains from one sample in a study of cytomegalovirus exposure and HLA in healthy donors. The protocol was immunoSEQ multiplex PCR, while the TCRdb copy is restricted to in-frame clones and leaves out a portion. There are roughly 150,000 clones in the sample; 65% to 90% occur only once, and 6.5% to 7.5% lies in the top ten. The source material was PBMCs. The receptors shown here come from a woman aged 50 to 65 in good health and CMV-seropositive. Each CDR3 is given with its conserved first and last residue. The D gene is left open where the match is weak. Not all rows give a size; the values are once, few, many and, for expanded clones, a class.

.,TRBV9,TRBJ1-5,.,TGTGCCAGCAGCCCAGGGACTTCGGGCAATCAGCCCCAGCATTTT,CASSPGTSGNQPQHF
once,TRBV5-8,TRBJ2-3,.,TGTGCCAGCAGCTTTCTGAGGGCAGATACGCAGTATTTT,CASSFLRADTQYF
.,TRBV29-1,TRBJ2-3,.,TGCAGCTGCGACGGGGTTCAGGGCACAGATACGCAGTATTTT,CSCDGVQGTDTQYF
.,TRBV27,TRBJ2-1,.,TGTGCCAGCAACCCGGGGATGGGTTATGTAAATGAGCAGTTCTTC,CASNPGMGYVNEQFF
.,TRBV6-1,TRBJ2-4,.,TGTGCCAGCAGTGGGGGACACGTTGAGGCCAAAAACATTCAGTACTTC,CASSGGHVEAKNIQYF
few,TRBV15,TRBJ1-5,TRBD1,TGTGCCACCAGCAGACTCCGGGACAGGGTAGGGAGAGGCGATCAGCCCCAGCATTTT,CATSRLRDRVGRGDQPQHF
.,TRBV4-3,TRBJ2-3,.,TGCGCCAGCAGCCAACGACTAGGTGGCACAGATACGCAGTATTTT,CASSQRLGGTDTQYF
.,TRBV29-1,TRBJ1-1,.,TGCAGCGTTGTATCGGTTGACACTGAAGCTTTCTTT,CSVVSVDTEAFF
.,TRBV5-1,TRBJ2-1,.,TGCGCCAGCAGCTTGGAGGTCAGGGGTATCGATGAGCAGTTCTTC,CASSLEVRGIDEQFF
.,TRBV5-1,TRBJ2-7,TRBD2,TGCGCCAGCAGCTTCAACCTACTAGCGGGCCAAGCCTACGAGCAGTACTTC,CASSFNLLAGQAYEQYF
.,TRBV5-4,TRBJ2-7,TRBD1,TGTGCCAGCAGCCTACAGGGGGACGAGCAGTACTTC,CASSLQGDEQYF
once,TRBV6-1,TRBJ1-2,TRBD1,TGTGCCAGCAGTGCCCAGGGGGATGGCTACACCTTC,CASSAQGDGYTF
once,TRBV10-3,TRBJ1-1,.,TGTGCCACCCTGAGAGGAGGGAACACTGAAGCTTTCTTT,CATLRGGNTEAFF
few,TRBV9,TRBJ2-7,.,TGTGCCAGCAGCGTGGGAGGGGGAGTGGACGAGCAGTACTTC,CASSVGGGVDEQYF
.,TRBV7-2,TRBJ2-1,TRBD1,TGTGCCAGCAGCTCACCGGGACAGGAGCAGTTCTTC,CASSSPGQEQFF
.,TRBV2,TRBJ2-7,.,TGTGCCAGCAGTTCTTTTTGGTCTGCGGGGGCCCACTACGAGCAGTACTTC,CASSSFWSAGAHYEQYF
.,TRBV28,TRBJ2-3,.,TGTGCCAGCAGTTTTGGGGGGGCCCGAGATACGCAGTATTTT,CASSFGGARDTQYF
.,TRBV5-1,TRBJ2-1,.,TGCGCCAGCAGCTTGGATTGGGGAGGCAATGAGCAGTTCTTC,CASSLDWGGNEQFF
.,TRBV6-5,TRBJ2-7,TRBD1,TGTGCCAGCAGTGTATCGGGACAGGGGCCCTACGAGCAGTACTTC,CASSVSGQGPYEQYF
.,TRBV12-5,TRBJ2-1,TRBD2,TGTGCTAGTGGCCCTACGGGACTAGCTGAGCAGTTCTTC,CASGPTGLAEQFF
.,TRBV7-2,TRBJ2-2,.,TGTGCCCACCATGACACAGGGACCGGGGAGCTGTTTTTT,CAHHDTGTGELFF
.,TRBV5-4,TRBJ1-2,TRBD1,TGTGCCAGCAGCTATCGACAGGGGGCGCCTGGCTACACCTTC,CASSYRQGAPGYTF
.,TRBV7-9,TRBJ2-1,.,TGTGCCAGCAGCCCTAGTGGAGGGGCGTCCTACAATGAGCAGTTCTTC,CASSPSGGASYNEQFF
.,TRBV5-5,TRBJ2-7,TRBD1,TGTGCCAGCAGCCCCGGGACAGGGCCCGAGCAGTACTTC,CASSPGTGPEQYF
.,TRBV5-1,TRBJ2-1,.,TGCGCCAGCAGCTTGGGCGTGGGCCTAAGCTCCTACAATGAGCAGTTCTTC,CASSLGVGLSSYNEQFF
.,TRBV4-3,TRBJ2-2,TRBD1,TGCGCCAGCAGGGCAGGGGGTAACACCGGGGAGCTGTTTTTT,CASRAGGNTGELFF
.,TRBV2,TRBJ2-7,.,TGTGCCATCCATGGGGGCAACGAGCAGTACTTC,CAIHGGNEQYF
.,TRBV5-5,TRBJ1-5,.,TGTGCCAGCAGCTTGTCAACTGGAGCGGGCGATCAGCCCCAGCATTTT,CASSLSTGAGDQPQHF
once,TRBV9,TRBJ1-1,.,TGTGCCAGCAGCGTAGGGGGCGGAATTAGGCAGATCACTGAAGCTTTCTTT,CASSVGGGIRQITEAFF
.,TRBV30,TRBJ2-7,TRBD1,TGTGCCTGGAGCCCCCGGGACAGGGGGCGCGCGAACGAGCAGTACTTC,CAWSPRDRGRANEQYF
.,TRBV2,TRBJ2-7,TRBD2,TGTGCCAGCAGTGAATGGGTAGCGGGGGGGCTGTGGTACGAGCAGTACTTC,CASSEWVAGGLWYEQYF
.,TRBV18,TRBJ1-2,TRBD1,TGTGCCAGCTCACAACGCCAACACTCGGGACAGAGCTATGGCTACACCTTC,CASSQRQHSGQSYGYTF
.,TRBV12-5,TRBJ1-1,TRBD1,TGTGCTAGTGGGGGACAGGGGGGGAACACTGAAGCTTTCTTT,CASGGQGGNTEAFF
.,TRBV12-5,TRBJ1-1,.,TGTGCTAGTGGTTTATATAGTACTGAAGCTTTCTTT,CASGLYSTEAFF
.,TRBV10-3,TRBJ2-7,.,TGTGCCATCAGTGACTACCCGCCCCAACAGGGTGGCGAGCAGTACTTC,CAISDYPPQQGGEQYF
.,TRBV5-1,TRBJ1-1,.,TGCGCCAGCAGCCCACCAGGACATGAAGCTTTCTTT,CASSPPGHEAFF
.,TRBV10-3,TRBJ2-1,.,TGTGCCATTGAACAACCCAATGAGCAGTTCTTC,CAIEQPNEQFF
.,TRBV25-1,TRBJ2-3,TRBD2,TGTGCCAGCAGTGAATTCAAGCGGGGGGGCGGGGATACGCAGTATTTT,CASSEFKRGGGDTQYF
.,TRBV2,TRBJ2-7,.,TGTGCCAGTAGTGAAGGGAGGTACGAGCAGTACTTC,CASSEGRYEQYF
few,TRBV6-6,TRBJ2-7,TRBD2,TGTGCCAGCAGTCCGGGACTACTCGCCTACGAGCAGTACTTC,CASSPGLLAYEQYF
few,TRBV2,TRBJ2-1,TRBD2,TGTGCCAGCAGACCGCCTAGCGGGGGGCAGGGGGAGCAGTTCTTC,CASRPPSGGQGEQFF
few,TRBV5-1,TRBJ1-4,TRBD1,TGCGCCAGCAGCTTGGAAGGAGGGGGCCGTGAAAAACTGTTTTTT,CASSLEGGGREKLFF
.,TRBV7-2,TRBJ1-6,TRBD1,TGTGCCAGCAGCTTTGACAGGGGACCCCTCCACTTT,CASSFDRGPLHF
once,TRBV30,TRBJ1-5,TRBD1,TGTGCCTGGAGGGCCCGGGACAGGGTAGAACAGCCCCAGCATTTT,CAWRARDRVEQPQHF
.,TRBV7-2,TRBJ1-3,TRBD1,TGTGCCAGCAGCCCCGGGACAGCTGGAAACACCATATATTTT,CASSPGTAGNTIYF
once,TRBV19,TRBJ1-5,.,TGTGCCAGTACCGACAGGTCCTATAGCAATCAGCCCCAGCATTTT,CASTDRSYSNQPQHF
once,TRBV28,TRBJ1-4,.,TGTGCCAGCAGTGGGGGCTGGGAGGGAAAGCTGTTTTTT,CASSGGWEGKLFF
.,TRBV5-4,TRBJ1-1,.,TGTGCCAGCAGCTTGGACCCAGGGGATGACACTGAAGCTTTCTTT,CASSLDPGDDTEAFF
.,TRBV6-6,TRBJ1-1,.,TGTGCCAGCAGTTATTCGGGTCAAAGGACTGAAGCTTTCTTT,CASSYSGQRTEAFF
.,TRBV6-1,TRBJ1-2,TRBD1,TGTGCCATCCTATCCCTCTGGACAGGGGATGGCTACACCTTC,CAILSLWTGDGYTF
once,TRBV7-9,TRBJ1-4,TRBD1,TGTGCCAGCAGCTTACCGTCTGGACAGGGAGAAAAACTGTTTTTT,CASSLPSGQGEKLFF
.,TRBV30,TRBJ1-5,.,TGTGCCTGGAGCCGGGCGGGGGCCCGGAATCAGCCCCAGCATTTT,CAWSRAGARNQPQHF
.,TRBV5-4,TRBJ1-1,TRBD1,TGTGCCAGCACCCGGACAGGGGTGAACACTGAAGCTTTCTTT,CASTRTGVNTEAFF
.,TRBV12-5,TRBJ2-1,TRBD1,TGTGCTAGTGGTTTGGGAGGGGACAGGGGGCGATACAATGAGCAGTTCTTC,CASGLGGDRGRYNEQFF
.,TRBV5-4,TRBJ1-4,.,TGTGCCAGCAGCTTGGATCTCGACGGGGGAGAAAAACTGTTTTTT,CASSLDLDGGEKLFF
.,TRBV4-2,TRBJ2-5,.,TGTGCCAGGCCAAAAAGACTACGATGGTTGGGCCAAGAGACCCAGTACTTC,CARPKRLRWLGQETQYF
.,TRBV6-1,TRBJ1-1,TRBD1,TGTGCCAGCAGTGACAGGGGGATAGTTAACACTGAAGCTTTCTTT,CASSDRGIVNTEAFF